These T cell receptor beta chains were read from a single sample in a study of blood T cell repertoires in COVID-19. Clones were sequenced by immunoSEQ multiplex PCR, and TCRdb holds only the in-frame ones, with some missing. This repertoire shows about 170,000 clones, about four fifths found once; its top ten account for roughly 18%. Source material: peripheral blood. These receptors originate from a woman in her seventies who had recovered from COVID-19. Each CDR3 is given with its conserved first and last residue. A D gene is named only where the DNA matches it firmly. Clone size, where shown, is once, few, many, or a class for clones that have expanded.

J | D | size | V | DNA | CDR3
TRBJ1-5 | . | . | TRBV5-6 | TGTGCCAGCAGCTTGGCCAAAGGGGTTCAGCCCCAGCATTTT | CASSLAKGVQPQHF
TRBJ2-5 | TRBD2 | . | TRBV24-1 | TGTGCCACCAGAGGGGCTAAGCGGGAGGAGACCCAGTACTTC | CATRGAKREETQYF
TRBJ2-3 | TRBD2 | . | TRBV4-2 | TGTGCCAGCAGCCAAGTCCCGGGGGGCCTAGCGGGCGCAGATACGCAGTATTTT | CASSQVPGGLAGADTQYF
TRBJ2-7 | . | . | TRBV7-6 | TGTGCCAGCAGCTTAGCTTGGGGCCAGGTGGCTCACGAGCAGTACTTC | CASSLAWGQVAHEQYF
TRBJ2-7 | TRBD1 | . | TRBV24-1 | TGTGCCACCAGTGGGACAGGTCGGGACGAGCAGTACTTC | CATSGTGRDEQYF
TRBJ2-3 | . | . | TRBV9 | TGTGCCAGCAGCGTAGCTCGGCCAGGCGTGGCAGATACGCAGTATTTT | CASSVARPGVADTQYF
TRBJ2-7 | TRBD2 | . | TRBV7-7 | TGTGCTAGCAGCTTAGGGCGGGGGGTGGCCTACGAGCAGTACTTC | CASSLGRGVAYEQYF
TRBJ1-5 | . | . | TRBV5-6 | TGTGCCAGCAGCTTGGTGGCCCATGGCAATCAGCCCCAGCATTTT | CASSLVAHGNQPQHF
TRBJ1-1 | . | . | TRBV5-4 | TGTGCCAGCAGCTTCCGGGACACTGAAGCTTTCTTT | CASSFRDTEAFF
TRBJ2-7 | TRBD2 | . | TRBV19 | TGTGCCAGTAGTACCCCCGGGGGCGGGAGGATACACGAGCAGTACTTC | CASSTPGGGRIHEQYF
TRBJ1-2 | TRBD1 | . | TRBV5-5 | TGTGCCAGCCGGGACAGGGGTTTGTGGAACTGGAACTATGGCTACACCTTC | CASRDRGLWNWNYGYTF
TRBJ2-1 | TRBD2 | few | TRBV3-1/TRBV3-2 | TGTGCCAGCAGCCAAATGACTAGCGGGAGTGACGAGCAGTTCTTC | CASSQMTSGSDEQFF
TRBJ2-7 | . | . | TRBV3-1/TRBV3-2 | TGTGCCAGCAGCCCGCCAGGCCGGGACACCTACGAGCAGTACTTC | CASSPPGRDTYEQYF
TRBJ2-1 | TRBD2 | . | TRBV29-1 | TGCAGCGTTGAAGATCTAGCGGGGGGACGGGAGCAGTTCTTC | CSVEDLAGGREQFF
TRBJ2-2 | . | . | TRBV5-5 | TGTGCCAGCAGCTTGTTGGGAGCGAACACCGGGGAGCTGTTTTTT | CASSLLGANTGELFF
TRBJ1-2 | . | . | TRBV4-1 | TGCGCCAGCAGCCAAGTTGGTGTAGGACAAGGGTATGGCTACACCTTC | CASSQVGVGQGYGYTF
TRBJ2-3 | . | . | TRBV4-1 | TGCGCCAGCAGCCAAGCCGTAGAGGGTACGCAGTATTTT | CASSQAVEGTQYF
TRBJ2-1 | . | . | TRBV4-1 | TGCGCCAGCAGCCAACCTCCCCGGAGCTCCTACAATGAGCAGTTCTTC | CASSQPPRSSYNEQFF
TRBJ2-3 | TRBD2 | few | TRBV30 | TGTGCCTGGAGTGTACGGGGGGGGGCAGATACGCAGTATTTT | CAWSVRGGADTQYF
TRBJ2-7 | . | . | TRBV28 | TGTGCCAGCACGAGCTCCTACGAGCAGTACTTC | CASTSSYEQYF
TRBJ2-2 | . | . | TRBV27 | TGTGCCACCGCAAAACGACTAGTCGGTACCGGGGAGCTGTTTTTT | CATAKRLVGTGELFF
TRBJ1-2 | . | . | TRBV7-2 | TGTGCCAGCACCCCCTCAGCTGGGCGGGGAGGCTATGGCTACACCTTC | CASTPSAGRGGYGYTF
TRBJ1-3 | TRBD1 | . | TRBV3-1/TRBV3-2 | TGTGCCAGCAGCCCCGACAGGGTCTCAGGAAACACCATATATTTT | CASSPDRVSGNTIYF
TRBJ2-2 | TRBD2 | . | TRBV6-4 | TGTGCCAGCAGCGTCTCGGGGCTAGCGGGAGTGAACACCGGGGAGCTGTTTTTT | CASSVSGLAGVNTGELFF
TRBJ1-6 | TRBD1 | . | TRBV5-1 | TGCGCCAGCAGCACCCGGACAGGGTCGCCACCCCTCCACTTT | CASSTRTGSPPLHF
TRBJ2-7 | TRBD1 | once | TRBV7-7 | TGTGCTAGCAGCACTCGACAGGGACCTCCTGACGAGCAGTACTTC | CASSTRQGPPDEQYF
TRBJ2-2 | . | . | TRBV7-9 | TGTGCCAGCAGCGCCGGGTGGGGGCACACCGGGGAGCTGTTTTTT | CASSAGWGHTGELFF
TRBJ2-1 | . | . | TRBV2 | TGTGCCAGCAGTGAGGGGCCTTCCAAGCAGTTCTTC | CASSEGPSKQFF
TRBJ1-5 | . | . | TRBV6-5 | TGTGCCAGCAGACCGAGTCAGGGGACGATCTGGCCCCAGCATTTT | CASRPSQGTIWPQHF
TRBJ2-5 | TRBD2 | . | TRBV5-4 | TGTGCCAGCAGCTTTGCGGGAGGCGATCGGGAGACCCAGTACTTC | CASSFAGGDRETQYF
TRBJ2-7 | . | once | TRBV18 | TGTGCCAGCTCACCAAGTTGGCAGGGGAGCACCTACGAGCAGTACTTC | CASSPSWQGSTYEQYF
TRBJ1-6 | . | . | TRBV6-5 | TGTGCCAGCAGTTACCTGCGGGGGGCCTCGGCTTCACCCCTCCACTTT | CASSYLRGASASPLHF
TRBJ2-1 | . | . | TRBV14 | TGTGCCAGCAGCCTACTAGTCACCTACAATGAGCAGTTCTTC | CASSLLVTYNEQFF
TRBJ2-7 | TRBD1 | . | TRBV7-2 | TGTGCCAGCAGCTCCCCGACAGGGGGCATCTACGAGCAGTACTTC | CASSSPTGGIYEQYF
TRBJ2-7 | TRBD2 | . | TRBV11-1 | TGTGCCAGCAGCCGGCAGCGGGGGGAATCCTACGAGCAGTACTTC | CASSRQRGESYEQYF
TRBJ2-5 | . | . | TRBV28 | TGTGCCAGCAGTTTACTTAACAGGGTCCAAGAGACCCAGTACTTC | CASSLLNRVQETQYF
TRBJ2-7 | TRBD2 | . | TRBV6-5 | TGTGCCAGCAGAAGGACTAGCGGGGGGGCCTACGAGCAGTACTTC | CASRRTSGGAYEQYF
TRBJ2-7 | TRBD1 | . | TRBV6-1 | TGTGCCAGCAGTGACATGAACAGGGGCCCATCCTACGAGCAGTACTTC | CASSDMNRGPSYEQYF
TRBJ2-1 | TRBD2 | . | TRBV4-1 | TGCGCCAGCAGCCAAGCCCCGGGGGGATACAATGAGCAGTTCTTC | CASSQAPGGYNEQFF
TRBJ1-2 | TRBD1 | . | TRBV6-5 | TGTGCCAGCAGGACCCCGGGACAGTGGGGCTACACCTTC | CASRTPGQWGYTF
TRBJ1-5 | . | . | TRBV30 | TGTGCCTGGAGGTCAACAGGGTACGATCAGCCCCAGCATTTT | CAWRSTGYDQPQHF
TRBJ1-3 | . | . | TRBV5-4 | TGTGCCAGCAGCACGCGGGACTCTGGAAACACCATATATTTT | CASSTRDSGNTIYF
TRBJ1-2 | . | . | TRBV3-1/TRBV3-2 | TGTGCCAGCAGCCACCTCCGCTATGGCTACACCTTC | CASSHLRYGYTF
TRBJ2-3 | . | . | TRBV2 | TGTGCCAGCAGTGAACTGGCGGCCGGGGATACGCAGTATTTT | CASSELAAGDTQYF
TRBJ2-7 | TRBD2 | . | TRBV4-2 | TGTGCCAGCAGCCAAGAGGCGGGAGGGCTGGGCGAGCAGTACTTC | CASSQEAGGLGEQYF
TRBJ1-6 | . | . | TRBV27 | TGTGCCAGCAGGGGCGGGCCATATAATTCACCCCTCCACTTT | CASRGGPYNSPLHF
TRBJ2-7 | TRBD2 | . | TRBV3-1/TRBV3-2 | TGTGCCAGCAGCCCCCGGGACTACGACTACGAGCAGTACTTC | CASSPRDYDYEQYF
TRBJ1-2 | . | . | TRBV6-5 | TGTGCCAGCAGTTACCCCCGCCGGGGGGGCTATGGCTACACCTTC | CASSYPRRGGYGYTF
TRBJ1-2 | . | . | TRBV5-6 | TGTGCCAGCAGCTCGACAGGTGGCTACACCTTC | CASSSTGGYTF
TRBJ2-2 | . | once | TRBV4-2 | TGTGCCAGCAGCCAAGGGGGGTGGGGCGGGACGCCGAACACCGGGGAGCTGTTTTTT | CASSQGGWGGTPNTGELFF
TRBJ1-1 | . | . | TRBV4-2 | TGTGCCAGCAGCCAGTTTGGCAGGGGAAACACTGAAGCTTTCTTT | CASSQFGRGNTEAFF
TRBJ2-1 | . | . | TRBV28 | TGTGCCAGCAGTTTCGCTAGGCCCTACAATGAGCAGTTCTTC | CASSFARPYNEQFF
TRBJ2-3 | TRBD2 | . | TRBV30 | TGTGCCTGGGACCGAGCGGGGGCCCGCACAGATACGCAGTATTTT | CAWDRAGARTDTQYF
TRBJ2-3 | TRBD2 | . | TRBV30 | TGTGCCTGGAGTGTCGGAGGGGGGGCTAGCGGGAGCACAGATACGCAGTATTTT | CAWSVGGGASGSTDTQYF
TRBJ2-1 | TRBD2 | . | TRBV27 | TGTGCCAGCAGTTTATCGGGGGGGACCTACAATGAGCAGTTCTTC | CASSLSGGTYNEQFF
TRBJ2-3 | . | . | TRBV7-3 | TGTGCCAGCAGCCCCCACAGGGAGAGCACAGATACGCAGTATTTT | CASSPHRESTDTQYF
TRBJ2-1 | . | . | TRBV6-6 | TGTGCCAGCACACCCTCGGGAGCGAATGAGCAGTTCTTC | CASTPSGANEQFF